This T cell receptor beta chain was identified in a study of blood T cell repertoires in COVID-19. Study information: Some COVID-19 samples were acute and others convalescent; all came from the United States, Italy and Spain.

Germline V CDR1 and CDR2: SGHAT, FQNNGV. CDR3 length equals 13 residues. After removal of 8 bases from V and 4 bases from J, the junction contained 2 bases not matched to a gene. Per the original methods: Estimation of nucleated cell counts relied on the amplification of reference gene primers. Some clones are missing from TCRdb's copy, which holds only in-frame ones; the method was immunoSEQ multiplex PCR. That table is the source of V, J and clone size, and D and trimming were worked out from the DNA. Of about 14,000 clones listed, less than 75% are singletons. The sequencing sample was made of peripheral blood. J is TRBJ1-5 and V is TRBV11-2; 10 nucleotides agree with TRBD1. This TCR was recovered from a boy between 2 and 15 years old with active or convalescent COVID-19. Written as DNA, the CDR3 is TGTGCCAGCGGACAGGGGGGAAATCAGCCCCAGCATTTT. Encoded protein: CASGQGGNQPQHF. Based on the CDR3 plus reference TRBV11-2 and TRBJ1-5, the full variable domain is EAGVAQSPRYKIIEKRQSVAFWCNPISGHATLYWYQQILGQGPKLLIQFQNNGVVDDSQLPKDRFSAERLKGVDSTLKIQPAKLEDSAVYLCASGQGGNQPQHFGDGTRLSIL.